The rows below give T cell receptor beta chains drawn from one sample of a study of cytomegalovirus exposure and HLA in healthy donors. The protocol was immunoSEQ multiplex PCR, while the TCRdb copy is restricted to in-frame clones and leaves out a portion. This specimen shows about 54,000 clones; the ten leading clones hold approximately 6.5%. The sample was PBMCs. These TCRs come from a woman aged 40 to 50 in good health and CMV-seronegative. Each CDR3 is given with its conserved first and last residue. D genes are given only for firm matches.

CDR3 length,J gene,D gene,V gene,CDR3 DNA,CDR3 protein
14,TRBJ1-1,.,TRBV28,TGTGCCAGCAGTAGGATGGTCGCCGGGACTGAAGATTTCTTT,CASSRMVAGTEDFF
11,TRBJ1-2,.,TRBV9,TGTGCCAGCAGCCCAAACTATGGCTACACCTTC,CASSPNYGYTF
14,TRBJ2-7,.,TRBV11-2,TGTGCCAGCACCCCCACGGCGGGGCTTGGCGAGCAGTACTTC,CASTPTAGLGEQYF
15,TRBJ2-7,.,TRBV7-9,TGTGCCAGCAGCTTAGGGGGCGAAACAGCCTACGAGCAGTACTTC,CASSLGGETAYEQYF
17,TRBJ2-6,TRBD2,TRBV27,TGTGCCAGCACTAGACTTATGGGAGGGGACGGGGCCAACGTCCTGACTTTC,CASTRLMGGDGANVLTF
16,TRBJ2-1,.,TRBV30,TGTGCCTGGAGTGTAGTCGGCGGCGGGCCAAACAATGAGCAGTTCTTC,CAWSVVGGGPNNEQFF
14,TRBJ1-5,.,TRBV11-2,TGTGCCAGCAGCTTAGATACGGTTAATCAGCCCCAGCATTTT,CASSLDTVNQPQHF
13,TRBJ2-1,.,TRBV29-1,TGCAGCGTTGCAATAGGAGGGTTCGATGAGCAGTTCTTC,CSVAIGGFDEQFF
17,TRBJ2-5,TRBD1,TRBV4-1,TGCGCCAGCAGCCAAGTATCCGGGACAGCGGTGGGTGAGACCCAGTACTTC,CASSQVSGTAVGETQYF
16,TRBJ2-1,.,TRBV9,TGTGCCAGCCCTCTAAGGCTCAGCATGGGAGGCAATGAGCAGTTCTTC,CASPLRLSMGGNEQFF
14,TRBJ1-1,TRBD1,TRBV6-5,TGTGCCAGCACCCGGGACAGGACAAACACTGAAGCTTTCTTT,CASTRDRTNTEAFF
14,TRBJ1-1,.,TRBV28,TGTGCCAGCAGTACTCCTCAGGGGCACACTGAAGCTTTCTTT,CASSTPQGHTEAFF
13,TRBJ2-3,.,TRBV25-1,TGTGCCAGCAGTTCAGGGTACCTAGATACGCAGTATTTT,CASSSGYLDTQYF
15,TRBJ1-1,TRBD1,TRBV5-8,TGTGCCAGCAGCCAAGGGACAGGGGTTGGGACTGAAGCTTTCTTT,CASSQGTGVGTEAFF
13,TRBJ2-7,TRBD1,TRBV6-6,TGTGCCTCCTCCGGGACAGCGTCCTACGAGCAGTACTTC,CASSGTASYEQYF
14,TRBJ2-7,.,TRBV18,TGTGCCAGCTCACCACAGGGACAATTAAACGAGCAGTACTTC,CASSPQGQLNEQYF
15,TRBJ2-5,TRBD1,TRBV18,TGTGCCAGCTCACCACTTCGACAGGGGCAAGAGACCCAGTACTTC,CASSPLRQGQETQYF
15,TRBJ2-1,TRBD1,TRBV25-1,TGTGCCAGCAGTGAAGGACAGGGCCGTTACAATGAGCAGTTCTTC,CASSEGQGRYNEQFF
14,TRBJ1-1,TRBD1,TRBV7-3,TGTGCCAGCAGCTTAAGACAGGGATTAACTGAAGCTTTCTTT,CASSLRQGLTEAFF
19,TRBJ2-1,.,TRBV7-9,TGTGCCAGCAGCAGGGGGTTCGCAGCTAGCCTAAAACGCGACAATGAGCAGTTCTTC,CASSRGFAASLKRDNEQFF
15,TRBJ1-2,TRBD1,TRBV18,TGTGCCAGCTCACCTTCCTCTGAGGGGGCGCGTGGCTACACCTTC,CASSPSSEGARGYTF
19,TRBJ1-4,TRBD1,TRBV28,TGTGCCAGCAGCCCCCCCATATGGACAGGGACGAGGACTAATGAAAAACTGTTTTTT,CASSPPIWTGTRTNEKLFF
18,TRBJ1-1,TRBD1,TRBV18,TGTGCCAGCTCACCACTCCTGGACAGGGGGTCGTTCATCACTGAAGCTTTCTTT,CASSPLLDRGSFITEAFF
13,TRBJ1-1,.,TRBV6-4,TGTGCCAGCAGAAGGACGGGGAACGCTGAAGCTTTCTTT,CASRRTGNAEAFF